The 8 T cell receptor beta chains reported below all come from one sample, sequenced in a study of T cell clonotyping in hematopoietic cell transplantation (dated by TCRdb to the early 2020s). The time point label for this specimen denotes: recipient sample about 28 days before transplant, after cytoreduction. Libraries were made using the immunoSEQ multiplex PCR assay. Entries here come from immuneACCESS through TCRdb and include only in-frame sequences with V and J called. Some clones fail to appear in such tables; in the studies checked, an unresolved V gene covers under half of the shortfall, and the cause of the remainder is unknown. The table for this sample lists about 41,000 clones; roughly 85% of them were counted only once. The top ten clones comprise approximately 3% of the sample. The sequencing here drew on peripheral blood mononuclear cells, taken before stem cell transplant. These receptors were collected from a man between 60 and 75 years old with acute myeloid leukemia. Some clones in this sample may be carry-over from other donors' samples.

The chain couples TRBV2 to TRBJ2-7; 8 bases fit TRBD1. Germline CDR1 and CDR2: SNHLY and FYNNEI. There are 15 residues in the CDR3. Germline trimming cut 8 bases from V and 0 bases from J; bases unmatched to any gene: 9. The CDR3 bases are TGTGCCAGCGCGCGAACCGGGACAGGCTCCTACGAGCAGTACTTC. Amino acids: CASARTGTGSYEQYF.

CDR3 sequence (DNA): TGCAGCGTTGAAGCCCAGGGGGCCTACGAGCAGTACTTC. Translating gives CSVEAQGAYEQYF. The chain recombines TRBV29-1 with TRBJ2-7; 7 positions match TRBD1. Germline V gene data show CDR1 as SQVTM and CDR2 as ANQGSEA. This CDR3 comprises 13 residues. J was trimmed by 2 bases and V by 1 base; bases with no gene match: 2.

The chain has TRBV2 and TRBJ2-5; TRBD2 aligns across 13 bases. Germline V CDR1 and CDR2: SNHLY, FYNNEI. With 7 bases clipped from V and 4 bases from J, the junction kept 12 bases outside the gene matches. The CDR3 length is 17 residues. CDR3 DNA sequence: TGTGCCAGCACGCAGGGACTAGCGGGGAAACGGGGAGAGACCCAGTACTTC. Translating gives CASTQGLAGKRGETQYF.

The rearrangement links TRBV10-3 to TRBJ1-1, with D tentatively TRBD1 (6 bases). The ends were cut back, 10 bases at V and 4 bases at J, with 13 bases in the middle. Germline CDR1 ENHRY, CDR2 SYGVKD. The CDR3 sequence is 12 residues long. The CDR3 loop reads CATEGGGTEAFF. CDR3 bases: TGTGCCACCGAGGGGGGGGGCACTGAAGCTTTCTTT.

This chain joins TRBV9 and TRBJ1-2; D uncertain. V lost 3 bases and J lost 3, with 12 bases in between. The CDR3 is 14 residues long. From germline, CDR1 is SGDLS and CDR2 YYNGEE. The CDR3 bases are TGTGCCAGCAGCGGACATGGGTCCGACTATGGCTACACCTTC. This codes for CASSGHGSDYGYTF.

The chain couples TRBV20-1 to TRBJ2-5; D is ambiguous. CDR3 length: 11 residues. From germline, CDR1 is DFQATT and CDR2 SNEGSKA (reference sequence). Trimming pared 4 bases from V and 5 bases from J, leaving 8 bases between. CDR3 DNA sequence: TGCAGTGCTAATCGCGGCGAGACCCAGTACTTC. It specifies CSANRGETQYF.

This sequence joins TRBV6-1 and TRBJ2-2, with D uncertain. V shed 5 bases and J shed 6 bases, with 10 bases lying between them. Germline V gives CDR1 MNHNS, CDR2 SASEGT. This CDR3 region has 13 residues. The CDR3 loop reads CASSPRVAGELFF. The CDR3 coding sequence is TGTGCCAGCAGTCCCCGGGTTGCCGGGGAGCTGTTTTTT.

The rearrangement uses TRBV2 and TRBJ2-2; D not resolved. CDR3 length: 14 residues. CDR1 and CDR2 (germline): SNHLY, FYNNEI. V lost 6 bases to trimming and J lost 1 base, with 9 bases between them. The CDR3 loop reads CASRRLQNTGELFF. In DNA, the CDR3 is TGTGCCAGCAGGCGACTTCAGAACACCGGGGAGCTGTTTTTT.